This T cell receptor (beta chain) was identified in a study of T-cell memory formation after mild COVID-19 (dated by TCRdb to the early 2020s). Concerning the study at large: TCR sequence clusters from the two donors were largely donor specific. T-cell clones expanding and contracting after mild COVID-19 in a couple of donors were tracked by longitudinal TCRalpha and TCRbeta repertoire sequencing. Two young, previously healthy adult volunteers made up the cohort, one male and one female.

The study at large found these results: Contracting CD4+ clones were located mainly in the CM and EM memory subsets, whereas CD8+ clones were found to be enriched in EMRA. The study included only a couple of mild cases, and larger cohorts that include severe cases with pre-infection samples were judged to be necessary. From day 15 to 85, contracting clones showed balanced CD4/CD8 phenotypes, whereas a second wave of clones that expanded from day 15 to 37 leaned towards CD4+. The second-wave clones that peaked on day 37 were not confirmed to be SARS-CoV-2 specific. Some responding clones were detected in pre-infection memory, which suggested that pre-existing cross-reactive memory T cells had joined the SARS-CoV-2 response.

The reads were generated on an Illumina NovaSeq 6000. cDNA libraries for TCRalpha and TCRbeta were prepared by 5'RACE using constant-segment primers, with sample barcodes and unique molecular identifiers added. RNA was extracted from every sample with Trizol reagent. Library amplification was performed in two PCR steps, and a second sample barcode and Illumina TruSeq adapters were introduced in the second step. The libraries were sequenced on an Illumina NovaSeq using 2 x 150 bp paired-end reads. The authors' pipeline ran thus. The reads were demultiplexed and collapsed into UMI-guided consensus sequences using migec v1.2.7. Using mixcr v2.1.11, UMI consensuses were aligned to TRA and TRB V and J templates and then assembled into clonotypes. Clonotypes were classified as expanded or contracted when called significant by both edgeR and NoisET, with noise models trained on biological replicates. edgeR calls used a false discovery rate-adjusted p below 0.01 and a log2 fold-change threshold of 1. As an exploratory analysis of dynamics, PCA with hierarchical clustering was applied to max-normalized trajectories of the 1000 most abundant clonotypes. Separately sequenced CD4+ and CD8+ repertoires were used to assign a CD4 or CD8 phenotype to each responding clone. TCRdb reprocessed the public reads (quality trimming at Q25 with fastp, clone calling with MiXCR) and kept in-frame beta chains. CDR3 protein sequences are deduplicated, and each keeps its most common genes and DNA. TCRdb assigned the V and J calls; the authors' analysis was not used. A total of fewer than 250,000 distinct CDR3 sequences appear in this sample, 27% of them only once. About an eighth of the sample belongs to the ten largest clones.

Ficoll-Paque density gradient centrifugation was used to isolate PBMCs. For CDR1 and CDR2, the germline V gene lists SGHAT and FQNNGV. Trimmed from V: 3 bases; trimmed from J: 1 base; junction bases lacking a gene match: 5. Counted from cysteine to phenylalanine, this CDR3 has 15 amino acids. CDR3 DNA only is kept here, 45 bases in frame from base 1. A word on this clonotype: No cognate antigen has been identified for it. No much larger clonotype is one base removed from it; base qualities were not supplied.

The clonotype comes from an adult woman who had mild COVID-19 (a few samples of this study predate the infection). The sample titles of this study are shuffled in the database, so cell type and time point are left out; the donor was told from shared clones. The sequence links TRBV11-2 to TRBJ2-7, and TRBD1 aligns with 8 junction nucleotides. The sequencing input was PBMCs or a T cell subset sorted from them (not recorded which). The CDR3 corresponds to CASSFTGQASYEQYF. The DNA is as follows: TGTGCCAGCAGCTTTACGGGACAGGCATCCTACGAGCAGTACTTC.